This T cell receptor (beta chain) was obtained from a study of OX40 agonist ivuxolimab in advanced cancers. Study-wide background: An anti-OX40 (CD134) antibody with agonistic activity, ivuxolimab, was administered to patients.

Clones were read by immunoSEQ multiplex PCR, and TCRdb kept only the in-frame ones, dropping some. The repertoire includes 150,000 to 180,000 clones, roughly 92% of them detected once, and approximately 0.32% sits in the top ten. Trimming stripped 0 bases from V and 6 bases from J, with 12 bases between. The CDR3 loop spans 15 amino acids. Germline loops: CDR1 MNHEY, CDR2 SVGAGI. This TCR came from an adult with an advanced solid tumor such as melanoma, head and neck, liver or kidney cancer. The chain combines TRBV6-5 with TRBJ2-4, with D possibly TRBD1 on 6 matching bases. Sample: CD4+ or CD8+ T cells sorted from blood, taken in a trial of the OX40 agonist ivuxolimab. This chain's CDR3 is CASSYSDSAGNIQYF. In DNA form, the CDR3 reads TGTGCCAGCAGTTACTCGGACAGCGCGGGAAACATTCAGTACTTC.